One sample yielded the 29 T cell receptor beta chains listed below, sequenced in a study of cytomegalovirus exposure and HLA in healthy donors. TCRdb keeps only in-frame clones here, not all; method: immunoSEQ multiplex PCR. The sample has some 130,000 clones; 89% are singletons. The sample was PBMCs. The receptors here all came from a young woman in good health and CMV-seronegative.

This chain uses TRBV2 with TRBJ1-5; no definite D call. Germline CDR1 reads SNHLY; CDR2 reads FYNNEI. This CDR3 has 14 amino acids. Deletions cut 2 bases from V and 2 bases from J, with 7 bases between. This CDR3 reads CASSEIQRNQPQHF. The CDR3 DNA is TGTGCCAGCAGTGAAATACAGCGCAATCAGCCCCAGCATTTT.

In nucleotides, the CDR3 is TGTGCCAGCTCACCAAGCGAGGGGGAAGGCTATGGCTACACCTTC. Its translation: CASSPSEGEGYGYTF. The chain has TRBV18 and TRBJ1-2, with a tentative D call TRBD1 (6 bases). Trimming cost V 2 bases and J 4 bases, with 14 bases left between them. Germline loops: CDR1 KGHSH, CDR2 LQKENI. The CDR3 has 15 residues. The whole variable domain, remainder taken from reference TRBV18 and TRBJ1-2, is NAGVMQNPRHLVRRRGQEARLRCSPMKGHSHVYWYRQLPEEGLKFMVYLQKENIIDESGMPKERFSAEFPKEGPSILRIQQVVRGDSAAYFCASSPSEGEGYGYTFGSGTRLTVV.

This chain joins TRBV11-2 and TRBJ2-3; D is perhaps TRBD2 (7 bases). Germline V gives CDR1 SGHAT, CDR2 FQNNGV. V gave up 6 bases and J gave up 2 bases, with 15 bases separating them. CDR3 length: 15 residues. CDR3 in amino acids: CASRRIGGVTDTQYF. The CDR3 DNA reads TGTGCCAGCAGAAGGATAGGGGGGGTCACAGATACGCAGTATTTT.

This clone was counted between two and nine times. The CDR3 DNA is TGTGCCAGCAGCCAGGGGTCGGACTATGGCTACACCTTC. As protein: CASSQGSDYGYTF. V usage is TRBV11-1 and J usage is TRBJ1-2; D perhaps matches TRBD1 (6 bases). The germline CDR1 and CDR2 sequences are SGHAT and FQDESV (reference sequence). The CDR3 totals 13 residues. V dropped 5 bases and J dropped 3 bases, with 10 bases sitting between them.

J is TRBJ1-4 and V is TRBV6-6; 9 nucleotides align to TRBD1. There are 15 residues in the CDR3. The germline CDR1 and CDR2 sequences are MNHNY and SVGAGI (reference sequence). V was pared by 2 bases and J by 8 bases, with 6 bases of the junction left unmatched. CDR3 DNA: TGTGCCAGCAGTTACCAGGGGACAGGGTGGGAAAAACTGTTTTTT. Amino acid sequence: CASSYQGTGWEKLFF.

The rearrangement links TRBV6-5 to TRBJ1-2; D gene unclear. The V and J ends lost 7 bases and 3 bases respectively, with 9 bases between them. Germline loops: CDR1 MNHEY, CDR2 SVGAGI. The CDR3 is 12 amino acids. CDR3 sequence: CASTAGHYGYTF. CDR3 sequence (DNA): TGTGCCAGCACTGCAGGCCACTATGGCTACACCTTC.

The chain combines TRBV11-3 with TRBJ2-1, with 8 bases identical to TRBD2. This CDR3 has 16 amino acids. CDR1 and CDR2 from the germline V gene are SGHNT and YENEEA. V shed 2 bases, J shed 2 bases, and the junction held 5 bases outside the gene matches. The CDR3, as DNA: TGTGCCAGCAGCTTACGAGCGACTAGCGCCTACAATGAGCAGTTCTTC. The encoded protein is CASSLRATSAYNEQFF.

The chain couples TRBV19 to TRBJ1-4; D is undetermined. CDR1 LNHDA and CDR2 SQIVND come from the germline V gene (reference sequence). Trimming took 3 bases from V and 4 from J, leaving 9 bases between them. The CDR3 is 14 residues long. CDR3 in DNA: TGTGCCAGTAGTATTCCCGGGAGTAATGAAAAACTGTTTTTT. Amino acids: CASSIPGSNEKLFF.

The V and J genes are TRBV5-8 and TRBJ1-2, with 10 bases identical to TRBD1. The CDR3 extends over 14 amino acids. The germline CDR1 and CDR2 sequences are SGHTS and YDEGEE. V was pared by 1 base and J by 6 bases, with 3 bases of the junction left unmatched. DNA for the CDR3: TGTGCCAGCAGCTTGACCGGGACAGGGGATGGCTACACCTTC. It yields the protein CASSLTGTGDGYTF.

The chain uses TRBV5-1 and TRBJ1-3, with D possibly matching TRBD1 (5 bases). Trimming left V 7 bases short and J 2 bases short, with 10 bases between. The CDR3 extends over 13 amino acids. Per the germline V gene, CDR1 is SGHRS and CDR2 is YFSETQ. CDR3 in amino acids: CASAGGAGNTIYF. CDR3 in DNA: TGCGCCAGCGCTGGGGGGGCTGGAAACACCATATATTTT.

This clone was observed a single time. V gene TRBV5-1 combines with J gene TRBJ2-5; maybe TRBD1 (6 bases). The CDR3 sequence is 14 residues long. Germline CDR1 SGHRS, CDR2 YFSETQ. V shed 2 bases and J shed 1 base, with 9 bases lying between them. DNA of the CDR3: TGCGCCAGCAGCTTATTGGGGGCCCAAGAGACCCAGTACTTC. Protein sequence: CASSLLGAQETQYF.

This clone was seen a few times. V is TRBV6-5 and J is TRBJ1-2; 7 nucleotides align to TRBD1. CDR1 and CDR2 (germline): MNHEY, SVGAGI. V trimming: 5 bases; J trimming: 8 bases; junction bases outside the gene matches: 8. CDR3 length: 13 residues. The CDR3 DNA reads TGTGCCAGCAGTGCCGGGACAGCCCTAGGCTACACCTTC. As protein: CASSAGTALGYTF.

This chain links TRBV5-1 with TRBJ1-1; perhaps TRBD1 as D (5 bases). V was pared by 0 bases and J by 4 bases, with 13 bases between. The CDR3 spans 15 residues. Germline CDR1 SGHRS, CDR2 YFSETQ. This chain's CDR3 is CASSLAARAVTEAFF. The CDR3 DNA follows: TGCGCCAGCAGCTTGGCCGCCAGGGCGGTCACTGAAGCTTTCTTT.

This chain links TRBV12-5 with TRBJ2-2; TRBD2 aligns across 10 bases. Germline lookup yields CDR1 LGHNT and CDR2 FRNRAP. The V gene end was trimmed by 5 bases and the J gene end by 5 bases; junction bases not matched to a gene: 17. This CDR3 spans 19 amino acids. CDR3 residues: CASGQGGASGGRGTGELFF. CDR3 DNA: TGTGCTAGTGGTCAGGGTGGGGCTAGCGGGGGCCGAGGTACCGGGGAGCTGTTTTTT.

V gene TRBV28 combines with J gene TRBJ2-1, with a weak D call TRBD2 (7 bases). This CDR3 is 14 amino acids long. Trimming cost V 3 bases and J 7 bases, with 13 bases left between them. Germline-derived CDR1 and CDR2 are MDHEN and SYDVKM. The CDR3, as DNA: TGTGCCAGCAGTTTTGGGGGGGCCTTGAATGAGCAGTTCTTC. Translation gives CASSFGGALNEQFF.

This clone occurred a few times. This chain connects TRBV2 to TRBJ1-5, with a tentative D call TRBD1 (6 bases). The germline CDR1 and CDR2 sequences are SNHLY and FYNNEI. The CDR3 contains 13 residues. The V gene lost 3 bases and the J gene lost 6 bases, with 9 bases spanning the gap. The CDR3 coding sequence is TGTGCCAGCAGTGACAGGGGTATTCAGCCCCAGCATTTT. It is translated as CASSDRGIQPQHF.

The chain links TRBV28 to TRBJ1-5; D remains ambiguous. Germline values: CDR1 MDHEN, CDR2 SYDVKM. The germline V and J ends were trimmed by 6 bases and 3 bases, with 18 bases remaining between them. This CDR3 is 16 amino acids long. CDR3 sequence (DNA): TGTGCCAGCAGACCAGATGGGAGGTATATCAATCAGCCCCAGCATTTT. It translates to CASRPDGRYINQPQHF.

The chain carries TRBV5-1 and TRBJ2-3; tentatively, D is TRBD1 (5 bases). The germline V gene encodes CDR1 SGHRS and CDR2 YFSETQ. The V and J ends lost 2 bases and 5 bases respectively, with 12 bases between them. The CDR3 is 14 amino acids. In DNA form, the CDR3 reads TGCGCCAGCAGCTTTACAGGCCCGGTAGATACGCAGTATTTT. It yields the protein CASSFTGPVDTQYF.

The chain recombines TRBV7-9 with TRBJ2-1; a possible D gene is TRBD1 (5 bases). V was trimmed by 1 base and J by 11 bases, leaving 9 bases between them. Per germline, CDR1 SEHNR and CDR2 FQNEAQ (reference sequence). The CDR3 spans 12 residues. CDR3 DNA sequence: TGTGCCAGCAGCTTAGTAAAGGGGAAGCAGTTCTTC. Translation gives CASSLVKGKQFF.

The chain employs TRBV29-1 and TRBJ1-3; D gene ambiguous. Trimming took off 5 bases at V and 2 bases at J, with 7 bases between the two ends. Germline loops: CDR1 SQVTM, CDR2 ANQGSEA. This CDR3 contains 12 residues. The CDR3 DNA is TGCAGCGTTCGGGGAACTGGAAACACCATATATTTT. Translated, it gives CSVRGTGNTIYF.

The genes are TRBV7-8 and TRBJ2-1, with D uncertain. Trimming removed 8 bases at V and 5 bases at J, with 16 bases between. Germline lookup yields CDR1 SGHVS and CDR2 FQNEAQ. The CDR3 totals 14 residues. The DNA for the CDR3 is TGTGCCAGCCGAGGCGAGGTGGAACACAATGAGCAGTTCTTC. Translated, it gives CASRGEVEHNEQFF.

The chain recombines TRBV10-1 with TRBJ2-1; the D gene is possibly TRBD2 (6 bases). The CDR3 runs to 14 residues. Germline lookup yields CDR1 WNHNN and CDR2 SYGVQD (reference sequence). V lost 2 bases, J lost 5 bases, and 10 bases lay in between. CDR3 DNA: TGCGCCAGCAGTGAGGCAGCGGGCCACAATGAGCAGTTCTTC. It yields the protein CASSEAAGHNEQFF.

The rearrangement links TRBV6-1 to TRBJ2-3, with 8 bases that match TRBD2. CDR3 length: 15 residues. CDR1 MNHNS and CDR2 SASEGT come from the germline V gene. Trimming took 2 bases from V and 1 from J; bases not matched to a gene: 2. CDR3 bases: TGTGCCAGCAGTGAATTGCGGGGGGGCACAGATACGCAGTATTTT. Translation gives CASSELRGGTDTQYF.

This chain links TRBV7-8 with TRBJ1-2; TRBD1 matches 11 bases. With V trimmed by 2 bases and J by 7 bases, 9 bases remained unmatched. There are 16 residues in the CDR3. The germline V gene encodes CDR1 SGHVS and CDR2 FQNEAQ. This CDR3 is CASSLLPGQGVGGYTF. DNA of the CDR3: TGTGCCAGCAGCTTACTCCCGGGACAGGGGGTTGGTGGCTACACCTTC.

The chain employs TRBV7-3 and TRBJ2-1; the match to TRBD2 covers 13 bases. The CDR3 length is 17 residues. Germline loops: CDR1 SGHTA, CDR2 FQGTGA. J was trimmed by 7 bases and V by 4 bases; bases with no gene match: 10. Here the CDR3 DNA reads TGTGCCAGCAGCTCTACTAGCGGGGGGGGGTTCCTTAATGAGCAGTTCTTC. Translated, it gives CASSSTSGGGFLNEQFF.

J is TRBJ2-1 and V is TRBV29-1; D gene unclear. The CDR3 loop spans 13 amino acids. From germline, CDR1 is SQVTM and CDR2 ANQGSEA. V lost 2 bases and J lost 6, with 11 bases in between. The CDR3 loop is CSVEQALSNEQFF. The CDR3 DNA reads TGCAGCGTTGAACAGGCTCTATCCAATGAGCAGTTCTTC.

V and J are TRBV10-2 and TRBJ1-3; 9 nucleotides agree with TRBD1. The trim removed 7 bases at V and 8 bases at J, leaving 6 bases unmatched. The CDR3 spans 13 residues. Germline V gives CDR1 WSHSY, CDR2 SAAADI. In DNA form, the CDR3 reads TGCGCCAGCACGACAGGGGGAGGTGACACCATATATTTT. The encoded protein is CASTTGGGDTIYF.

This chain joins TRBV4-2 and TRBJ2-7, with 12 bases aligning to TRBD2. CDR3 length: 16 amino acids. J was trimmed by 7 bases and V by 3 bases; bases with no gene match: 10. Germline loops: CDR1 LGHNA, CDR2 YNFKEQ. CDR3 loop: CASSHQSSGGAGEQYF. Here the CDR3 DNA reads TGTGCCAGCAGCCACCAATCTAGCGGGGGGGCGGGGGAGCAGTACTTC.

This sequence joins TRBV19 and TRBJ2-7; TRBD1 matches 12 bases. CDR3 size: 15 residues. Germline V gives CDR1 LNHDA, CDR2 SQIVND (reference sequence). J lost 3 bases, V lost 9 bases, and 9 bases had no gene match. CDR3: CASNPGTGGLYEQYF. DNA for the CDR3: TGTGCCAGCAACCCCGGGACAGGGGGCCTCTACGAGCAGTACTTC.